The 18 T cell receptor beta chains below come from one sample, sequenced in a study of OX40 agonist ivuxolimab in advanced cancers. Repertoires were generated with immunoSEQ multiplex PCR, while TCRdb's copy carries only in-frame clones and drops some. The table lists about 35,000 clones, around 93% of them singletons. Source: CD4+ or CD8+ T cells sorted from blood, taken in a trial of the OX40 agonist ivuxolimab. The receptors stem from an adult with an advanced solid tumor such as melanoma, head and neck, liver or kidney cancer.

This chain joins TRBV27 and TRBJ2-7; 10 bases are shared with TRBD2. The J segment lost 1 base and the V segment lost 5 bases, leaving 11 bases of the junction unmatched. Looked up from germline, CDR1 is MNHEY and CDR2 is SMNVEV (reference sequence). This CDR3 spans 17 amino acids. CDR3 nucleotides: TGTGCCAGCAGTCCCTCTCTTCTAGCGGGAGTTTCCTACGAGCAGTACTTC. It yields the protein CASSPSLLAGVSYEQYF.

This chain links TRBV27 with TRBJ2-5, with D unresolved. The J call may be mistaken, given a closer DNA end match to TRBJ2-7. This CDR3 contains 10 residues. CDR1 is MNHEY, CDR2 SMNVEV, per germline (reference sequence). The DNA for the CDR3 is TGTGCCAGCGGGGTTTACGAGCAGTACTTC. Its protein product is CASGVYEQYF.

The rearrangement links TRBV27 to TRBJ2-2; 7 nucleotides agree with TRBD1. CDR3 length: 16 amino acids. Per the germline V gene, CDR1 is MNHEY and CDR2 is SMNVEV (reference sequence). V dropped 1 base and J dropped 0; count of bases not matched to a gene: 2. The CDR3 spells CASSLFGTANTGELFF. In DNA, the CDR3 is TGTGCCAGCAGTTTATTCGGGACAGCGAACACCGGGGAGCTGTTTTTT.

The chain uses TRBV4-3 and TRBJ1-1; 10 bases are a match to TRBD1. Losses at the gene ends were 0 bases for V and 1 base for J; bases not matched to a gene: 14. The CDR3 totals 20 residues. Germline V gives CDR1 LGHNA, CDR2 YSLEER. In DNA, the CDR3 is TGCGCCAGCAGCCAAGATCTCCCAGCGGGACAGGGGACGCAGAACACTGAAGCTTTCTTT. Protein: CASSQDLPAGQGTQNTEAFF.

J is TRBJ2-2 and V is TRBV7-3, with 9 bases identical to TRBD2. With 5 bases clipped from V and 3 bases from J, the junction kept 7 bases outside the gene matches. Germline values: CDR1 SGHTA, CDR2 FQGTGA. There are 16 residues in the CDR3. Written as DNA, the CDR3 is TGTGCCAGCAGCCCCGCGGCGGGAGGGCACACCGGGGAGCTGTTTTTT. Translating it yields CASSPAAGGHTGELFF.

The chain uses TRBV7-8 and TRBJ1-3; a weak D match, TRBD1 (6 bases). Looked up from germline, CDR1 is SGHVS and CDR2 is FQNEAQ. Trimming cost V 1 base and J 2 bases, with 9 bases left between them. The CDR3 has 15 residues. The CDR3 reads CASSLGPGAGNTIYF. Written as DNA, the CDR3 is TGTGCCAGCAGCTTAGGTCCAGGGGCTGGAAACACCATATATTTT.

The genes are TRBV2 and TRBJ2-1; 8 bases align to TRBD2. Unmatched junction bases numbered 15, after V lost 3 bases and J lost 8 bases. This CDR3 region has 17 residues. The germline V gene has CDR1 SNHLY and CDR2 FYNNEI. This chain's CDR3 is CASSDTAGSGSIYEQFF. As DNA, the CDR3 is TGTGCCAGCAGTGATACCGCGGGGAGCGGGAGTATATATGAGCAGTTCTTC.

The rearrangement uses TRBV7-2 and TRBJ2-7; D gene unclear. Germline CDR1 SGHTA, CDR2 FQGNSA. V was pared by 1 base and J by 5 bases, with 9 bases between. The CDR3 runs to 13 residues. The CDR3 region is CASSLDATHEQYF. CDR3 DNA sequence: TGTGCCAGCAGCTTAGATGCAACACACGAGCAGTACTTC.

This chain joins TRBV4-3 and TRBJ1-2; D remains unclear. The CDR3 has 13 amino acids. Trimming stripped 0 bases from V and 4 bases from J, with 6 bases between. Germline lookup yields CDR1 LGHNA and CDR2 YSLEER. The CDR3 sequence is CASSQDVRYGYTF. CDR3 nucleotide sequence: TGCGCCAGCAGCCAAGATGTCCGCTATGGCTACACCTTC.

The genes are TRBV30 and TRBJ1-1, with no clear D. Trimming removed 5 bases from V and 6 bases from J, with 10 bases in between. The CDR3 is 11 amino acids. Germline V gene lookup returns CDR1 GTSNPN and CDR2 SVGIG (reference sequence). The DNA for the CDR3 is TGTGCCTGGGGATCGGGCGCTGAAGCTTTCTTT. It encodes CAWGSGAEAFF.

This rearrangement joins TRBV27 to TRBJ1-1; possible D gene TRBD1, 6 bases. The CDR3 has 14 amino acids. Germline loops: CDR1 MNHEY, CDR2 SMNVEV (reference sequence). V gave up 5 bases and J gave up 4 bases, with 14 bases separating them. The CDR3 protein is CASSLQGLSTEAFF. The CDR3 DNA reads TGTGCCAGCAGTCTACAGGGATTGAGCACTGAAGCTTTCTTT.

V and J are TRBV25-1 and TRBJ1-2, with D uncertain. The V end was cut by 6 bases, the J end by 5 bases, with 4 bases between. In germline, CDR1 is MGHDK, CDR2 SYGVNS. This CDR3 is built from 10 residues. CDR3 bases: TGTGCCAGCAGAGGGTATGGCTACACCTTC. Translated, it gives CASRGYGYTF.

The V gene is TRBV10-2, the J gene TRBJ2-7; 9 bases map to TRBD2. CDR3 length equals 15 residues. V lost 3 bases, J lost 3 bases, and 6 bases stayed unmatched. Germline V gives CDR1 WSHSY, CDR2 SAAADI. For the CDR3, the DNA is TGCGCCAGCAGTGAATTGGCGGGAGGGTACTACGAGCAGTACTTC. Translation gives CASSELAGGYYEQYF.

The rearrangement joins TRBV10-1 to TRBJ2-1; tentatively, D is TRBD2 (6 bases). Trimming pared 4 bases from V and 6 bases from J, leaving 10 bases between. Germline CDR1 WNHNN, CDR2 SYGVQD (reference sequence). The CDR3 extends over 13 amino acids. CDR3 coding DNA: TGCGCCAGCAGTGTGACTAGAGTCAATGAGCAGTTCTTC. Translating gives CASSVTRVNEQFF.

The chain employs TRBV5-4 and TRBJ2-7; 11 nucleotides line up with TRBD2. The CDR3 covers 18 residues. V shed 1 base, J shed 1 base, and the junction held 10 bases outside the gene matches. Germline values: CDR1 SGHNT, CDR2 YYREEE (reference sequence). CDR3 amino acids: CASSLKSLAGGQSYEQYF. The CDR3 DNA sequence: TGTGCCAGCAGCTTGAAGTCCCTAGCGGGAGGACAATCCTACGAGCAGTACTTC.

J is TRBJ2-2 and V is TRBV11-2; 14 bases fit TRBD2. J was trimmed by 8 bases and V by 8 bases; bases with no gene match: 10. CDR3 size: 16 residues. Per the germline V gene, CDR1 is SGHAT and CDR2 is FQNNGV. Here the CDR3 reads CASSRTSGRTWGELFF. CDR3 sequence (DNA): TGTGCCAGCTCCCGGACTAGCGGGAGGACCTGGGGGGAGCTGTTTTTT.

The chain combines TRBV27 with TRBJ2-1; perhaps TRBD1 as D (6 bases). Germline CDR1 is MNHEY and CDR2 is SMNVEV (reference sequence). The CDR3 totals 18 residues. The V end was cut by 5 bases, the J end by 2 bases, with 22 bases between. CDR3 residues: CASSTEPYREGAYNEQFF. CDR3 in DNA: TGTGCCAGCAGTACAGAACCCTACAGGGAAGGGGCCTACAATGAGCAGTTCTTC.

J is TRBJ2-7 and V is TRBV19, with D perhaps matching TRBD2 (5 bases). V was cut by 1 base and J by 7 bases, with 8 bases left in between. The V gene's germline CDR1 is LNHDA and CDR2 SQIVND (reference sequence). The CDR3 extends over 12 amino acids. This CDR3 is CASSIGGKEQYF. For the CDR3, the DNA is TGTGCCAGTAGTATAGGAGGGAAGGAGCAGTACTTC.